The 7 T cell receptor beta chains reported below all come from one sample, sequenced in a study of CD8 T cells in ankylosing spondylitis. In TCRdb, the 5' RACE reads were re-called with MiXCR into one record per CDR3 protein. The repertoire holds 50,000 to 75,000 distinct CDR3 sequences, with roughly 6.2% as singletons. The material sequenced was synovial fluid, either unsorted or a sorted T cell fraction (not recorded which). The receptors were gathered from a male donor with ankylosing spondylitis.

This rearrangement joins TRBV28 to TRBJ1-5; unclear D gene. Per the germline V gene, CDR1 is MDHEN and CDR2 is SYDVKM. V lost 5 bases to trimming and J lost 5 bases, with 16 bases between them. This CDR3 region has 15 residues. The DNA of the CDR3 is TGTGCCAGCAGTCCCCCCGGGCTCAGAGATCAGCCCCAGCATTTT. Protein sequence: CASSPPGLRDQPQHF.

The J gene is TRBJ1-4, the V gene TRBV2; 8 nucleotides match TRBD1. This CDR3 has 15 residues. Germline-derived CDR1 and CDR2 are SNHLY and FYNNEI. V dropped 5 bases and J dropped 8; count of bases not matched to a gene: 10. The CDR3 nucleotides are TGTGCCAGCAGTTCAATCAGGGGGCAAGGGGAAAAACTGTTTTTT. Translation gives CASSSIRGQGEKLFF.

This clonotype occurred many times. The chain carries TRBV27 and TRBJ1-4; the D is unclear. The V and J ends lost 2 bases and 2 bases respectively, with 15 bases between them. There are 17 residues in the CDR3. Germline CDR1 is MNHEY and CDR2 is SMNVEV (reference sequence). CDR3 protein: CASSLDPPGWTNEKLFF. Here the CDR3 DNA reads TGTGCCAGCAGTTTAGACCCCCCGGGGTGGACTAATGAAAAACTGTTTTTT.

This clonotype was counted at least ten times. The chain recombines TRBV5-1 with TRBJ1-3, with 10 bases lining up with TRBD1. The CDR3 totals 14 residues. Germline CDR1 SGHRS, CDR2 YFSETQ. J gave up 8 bases and V 4 bases, and 6 bases lay outside the gene matches. The CDR3 nucleotides are TGCGCCAGCAGCCCTAGACAGGGGGCAGACACCATATATTTT. This gives the protein CASSPRQGADTIYF.

This clonotype appeared many times. V usage is TRBV5-1 and J usage is TRBJ2-7, with 7 bases lining up with TRBD1. The CDR3 is made up of 14 amino acids. Germline lookup yields CDR1 SGHRS and CDR2 YFSETQ. V shed 3 bases and J 2 bases; nucleotides not matched to a gene: 5. The CDR3 sequence: CASSSTGTAYEQYF. CDR3 nucleotides: TGCGCCAGCAGCTCAACCGGGACAGCCTACGAGCAGTACTTC.

Many counts were recorded for this clonotype. V and J are TRBV11-2 and TRBJ2-5, with D perhaps matching TRBD1 (5 bases). Germline V gene sequence: CDR1 SGHAT, CDR2 FQNNGV. V lost 0 bases and J lost 11, with 10 bases in between. The CDR3 is made up of 12 amino acids. The CDR3 coding sequence is TGTGCCAGCAGCTTAGAAGGGGCCGGACAGTACTTC. Residues: CASSLEGAGQYF.

This clonotype has a count of ten or more. The rearrangement uses TRBV3-1 and TRBJ2-6, with a tentative D call TRBD2 (5 bases). The CDR3 sequence is 17 residues long. Germline V gene data show CDR1 as LGHDT and CDR2 as YNNKEL (reference sequence). V lost 7 bases and J lost 0, with 16 bases in between. The CDR3 loop reads CASTTKSGFSGANVLTF. CDR3 sequence (DNA): TGTGCCAGCACCACAAAGTCGGGATTCTCTGGGGCCAACGTCCTGACTTTC.